This T cell receptor (beta chain) was sequenced during a study of cytomegalovirus exposure and HLA in healthy donors. Broader study findings: Later analysis suggested most CMV-associated TCR beta chains were HLA-restricted. One cluster of highly shared sequence variants probably arose as a sequencing artifact.

A multiplex PCR was run with 60 Vbeta primers and 13 Jbeta primers. Libraries were prepared by immunoSEQ multiplex PCR; TCRdb keeps only in-frame clonotypes and omits some of them. The sample shows around 74,000 clones, and roughly an eighth sits with its ten largest clones. Remarks on this clone: The antigen is unknown.

This clonotype was obtained from a man over 45 in good health and CMV-seropositive. Specimen: PBMCs.

The CDR3 loop reads CASSLGRAGGLPSEQYF. Here the CDR3 DNA reads TGTGCCAGCAGCTTAGGGAGGGCAGGGGGCCTCCCCAGCGAGCAGTACTTC. The rearrangement joins TRBV7-6 to TRBJ2-7, with 8 bases fitting TRBD1. The CDR3 is 17 residues long. Germline CDR1 is SGHVS and CDR2 is FNYEAQ. The V and J ends lost 1 base and 6 bases, in that order; junction bases with no gene match: 14.